Shown below are 11 T cell receptor beta chains from a single sample sequenced in a study of blood T cell repertoires in COVID-19. Profiled with immunoSEQ multiplex PCR; TCRdb holds only in-frame clones, not every one. The table has roughly 150,000 clones, roughly 90% seen once. Material: peripheral blood. The receptor set was obtained from a man between 18 and 29 years old with acute or convalescent COVID-19.

The rearrangement joins TRBV14 to TRBJ2-1, with 11 bases aligning to TRBD1. The CDR3 totals 15 residues. Germline V gives CDR1 SGHDN, CDR2 FVKESK. Losses at the gene ends were 4 bases for V and 2 bases for J; bases not matched to a gene: 1. The CDR3 region has the DNA TGTGCCAGCAGCCGGACAGGGGGCGCCTACAATGAGCAGTTCTTC. Protein sequence: CASSRTGGAYNEQFF.

The chain recombines TRBV10-3 with TRBJ1-2; 8 bases align to TRBD1. The CDR3 runs 13 residues. Germline values: CDR1 ENHRY, CDR2 SYGVKD. The ends lost 7 bases at V and 6 bases at J; junction bases unmatched: 7. CDR3 loop: CAITQTGVHGYTF. The CDR3 region has the DNA TGTGCCATCACCCAGACAGGGGTTCATGGCTACACCTTC.

The rearrangement links TRBV14 to TRBJ2-3, with a weak D call TRBD1 (6 bases). Trimming removed 1 base at V and 1 base at J, with 18 bases between. Germline loops: CDR1 SGHDN, CDR2 FVKESK. The CDR3 runs to 18 residues. The CDR3 coding sequence is TGTGCCAGCAGCCAAGGGTGGATTGGGGCAGGGGGCACAGATACGCAGTATTTT. Amino acids: CASSQGWIGAGGTDTQYF.

V usage is TRBV5-1 and J usage is TRBJ2-3; tentatively, D is TRBD2 (6 bases). The CDR3 sequence is 13 residues long. The V end lost 10 bases, the J end lost 1 base, and 13 bases lay between the germline ends. CDR1 is SGHRS, CDR2 YFSETQ, per germline. As DNA, the CDR3 is TGCGCCGTACGACTAGGAGGCACAGATACGCAGTATTTT. Protein: CAVRLGGTDTQYF.

The chain has TRBV19 and TRBJ2-3; 16 bases are a match to TRBD2. V lost 10 bases, J lost 2 bases, and 6 bases stayed unmatched. Germline CDR1 reads LNHDA; CDR2 reads SQIVND (reference sequence). The CDR3 is 16 amino acids. CDR3 sequence reads: CATGTSGRVYTDTQYF. In DNA form, the CDR3 reads TGTGCCACCGGGACTAGCGGGAGGGTTTACACAGATACGCAGTATTTT.

The chain carries TRBV6-5 and TRBJ2-5; perhaps TRBD2 as D (6 bases). This CDR3 region has 13 residues. Per the germline V gene, CDR1 is MNHEY and CDR2 is SVGAGI. The V and J ends lost 4 bases and 5 bases respectively, with 11 bases between them. CDR3 bases: TGTGCCAGCAGTTGGAGGGCGTCGGAGACCCAGTACTTC. It translates to CASSWRASETQYF.

This sequence joins TRBV5-1 and TRBJ1-1, with D maybe TRBD1 (5 bases). Trimming pared 0 bases from V and 1 base from J, leaving 13 bases between. Germline CDR1 reads SGHRS; CDR2 reads YFSETQ. CDR3 length: 16 amino acids. The CDR3 loop is CASSLAWGGENTEAFF. CDR3 nucleotide sequence: TGCGCCAGCAGCTTGGCTTGGGGGGGAGAGAACACTGAAGCTTTCTTT.

The rearrangement uses TRBV3-1 (or the pseudogene TRBV3-2) and TRBJ1-5; D not certain. The V end was cut by 2 bases, the J end by 0 bases, with 5 bases between. Germline loops: CDR1 LGHDT, CDR2 YNNKEL (reference sequence). The CDR3 has 14 residues. The CDR3 nucleotides are TGTGCCAGCAGCCAACATTTTAGCAATCAGCCCCAGCATTTT. This gives the protein CASSQHFSNQPQHF.

The CDR3 protein is CASSPLGTTPNNEQFF. The CDR3 bases are TGCGCCAGCAGCCCCCTAGGGACTACACCTAACAATGAGCAGTTCTTC. This chain links TRBV5-1 with TRBJ2-1, with 7 bases lining up with TRBD2. Germline CDR1 and CDR2: SGHRS and YFSETQ. The V gene end was trimmed by 4 bases and the J gene end by 5 bases; junction bases not matched to a gene: 12. This CDR3 is 16 amino acids long.

CDR3 in amino acids: CAWSVPHSGSYEQYF. The DNA of the CDR3 is TGTGCCTGGAGTGTACCCCATAGCGGGAGCTACGAGCAGTACTTC. The chain is built from TRBV30 and TRBJ2-7; 9 bases fit TRBD2. V lost 0 bases and J lost 3; bases outside the gene matches: 6. CDR3 length equals 15 residues. Germline CDR1 GTSNPN, CDR2 SVGIG (reference sequence). Full variable domain (rest looked up from reference TRBV30 and TRBJ2-7): SQTIHQWPATLVQPVGSPLSLECTVEGTSNPNLYWYRQAAGRGLQLLFYSVGIGQISSEVPQNLSASRPQDRQFILSSKKLLLSDSGFYLCAWSVPHSGSYEQYFGPGTRLTVT.

This chain connects TRBV19 to TRBJ2-1; 13 bases line up with TRBD2. The CDR3 extends over 14 amino acids. In germline, CDR1 is LNHDA, CDR2 SQIVND (reference sequence). J was trimmed by 11 bases and V by 5 bases; bases with no gene match: 6. CDR3 in DNA: TGTGCCAGTAGTCCCCAAGGGACTAGCGGGAAGCAGTTCTTC. Protein product: CASSPQGTSGKQFF.